Shown below are 22 T cell receptor beta chains from a single sample sequenced in a study of T cell responses to AZD1222 COVID-19 vaccine. Profiling relied on immunoSEQ multiplex PCR, and the TCRdb table lists in-frame clones only, not all of them. The table records approximately 60,000 clones, roughly 70% of them present only once. The sequences come from peripheral blood, collected on day 0 of AZD1222 vaccination. These TCRs come from an adult in good health.

This clone occurred a few times. The chain links TRBV5-1 to TRBJ2-2; 13 bases are shared with TRBD2. The trim removed 0 bases at V and 6 bases at J, leaving 2 bases unmatched. The CDR3 has 16 residues. Per germline, CDR1 SGHRS and CDR2 YFSETQ. The CDR3 region is CASSLAGLAGSGELFF. The DNA of the CDR3 is TGCGCCAGCAGCTTGGCGGGACTAGCGGGGTCCGGGGAGCTGTTTTTT.

The rearrangement joins TRBV18 to TRBJ1-6; tentatively, D is TRBD1 (5 bases). In germline, CDR1 is KGHSH, CDR2 LQKENI. Between the trimmed V and J ends, which lost 8 bases and 7 bases, there was a span of 15 bases. The CDR3 is 14 amino acids. The CDR3 reads CASTSGTVNSPLHF. The CDR3 DNA is TGTGCCAGCACGAGCGGGACGGTGAATTCACCCCTCCACTTT. Combining the CDR3 with reference TRBV18 and TRBJ1-6 gives the whole variable domain NAGVMQNPRHLVRRRGQEARLRCSPMKGHSHVYWYRQLPEEGLKFMVYLQKENIIDESGMPKERFSAEFPKEGPSILRIQQVVRGDSAAYFCASTSGTVNSPLHFGNGTRLTVT.

The genes are TRBV6-5 and TRBJ1-4, with a possible D match to TRBD1 (5 bases). V dropped 4 bases and J dropped 6 bases, with 15 bases sitting between them. Germline V gene lookup returns CDR1 MNHEY and CDR2 SVGAGI. CDR3 length equals 15 residues. The CDR3 DNA reads as TGTGCCAGCAGTTCCCTCCGGGACCGATATGAAAAACTGTTTTTT. This sequence encodes CASSSLRDRYEKLFF.

The rearrangement joins TRBV10-3 to TRBJ1-1; D may be TRBD1 (5 bases). The length of the CDR3 is 13 residues. Germline V gene lookup returns CDR1 ENHRY and CDR2 SYGVKD. Trimming took off 7 bases at V and 2 bases at J, with 11 bases between the two ends. This chain's CDR3 is CAIKLTGNTEAFF. The CDR3 bases are TGTGCCATCAAGCTTACAGGTAACACTGAAGCTTTCTTT.

V usage is TRBV30 and J usage is TRBJ1-1; D might be TRBD1 (5 bases). Germline assignment: CDR1 GTSNPN and CDR2 SVGIG (reference sequence). The CDR3 is made up of 16 amino acids. V was trimmed by 1 base and J by 6 bases, leaving 21 bases between them. The CDR3 spells CAWSGPRARGGAEAFF. The CDR3 DNA reads as TGTGCCTGGAGTGGGCCCCGGGCCCGTGGGGGAGCTGAAGCTTTCTTT.

V gene TRBV6-1 combines with J gene TRBJ1-2, with 10 bases aligning to TRBD1. V gave up 1 base and J gave up 2 bases; unmatched junction bases: 1. The germline V gene encodes CDR1 MNHNS and CDR2 SASEGT. The CDR3 is made up of 15 amino acids. The CDR3 sequence is CASSEGTGGNYGYTF. CDR3 coding DNA: TGTGCCAGCAGTGAAGGGACAGGGGGGAACTATGGCTACACCTTC.

The rearrangement links TRBV27 to TRBJ2-7; D is unclear. This CDR3 has 13 residues. V dropped 0 bases and J dropped 5 bases, with 8 bases sitting between them. CDR1 MNHEY and CDR2 SMNVEV come from the germline V gene (reference sequence). The CDR3 DNA follows: TGTGCCAGCAGTTTATCCAGGAAGGACGAGCAGTACTTC. It translates to CASSLSRKDEQYF.

This clone was picked up a small number of times. This sequence joins TRBV9 and TRBJ1-4; a weak D match, TRBD1 (5 bases). The CDR3 has 14 residues. Germline lookup yields CDR1 SGDLS and CDR2 YYNGEE. V gave up 4 bases and J gave up 0 bases, with 7 bases separating them. CDR3 coding DNA: TGTGCCAGCAGCTTGACAGCAACTAATGAAAAACTGTTTTTT. Translating it yields CASSLTATNEKLFF.

This clone was found a few times. In nucleotides, the CDR3 is TGCAGCGTTGGGCGAGCGGGGAACACCGGGGAGCTGTTTTTT. Encoded protein: CSVGRAGNTGELFF. The V call is TRBV29-1, the J call TRBJ2-2; TRBD2 might be the D (6 bases). This CDR3 has 14 amino acids. Germline V lookup: CDR1 SQVTM, CDR2 ANQGSEA. The V end was cut by 4 bases, the J end by 1 base, with 10 bases between.

This sequence joins TRBV7-9 and TRBJ1-2, with a possible D match to TRBD1 (5 bases). Germline-derived CDR1 and CDR2 are SEHNR and FQNEAQ (reference sequence). The CDR3 sequence is 13 residues long. The V and J ends lost 5 bases and 3 bases respectively, with 10 bases between them. CDR3 residues: CASSPRGDYGYTF. For the CDR3, the DNA is TGTGCCAGCAGCCCTCGGGGGGACTATGGCTACACCTTC. Together with reference TRBV7-9 and TRBJ1-2, the CDR3 gives the full variable domain: DTGVSQNPRHKITKRGQNVTFRCDPISEHNRLYWYRQTLGQGPEFLTYFQNEAQLEKSRLLSDRFSAERPKGSFSTLEIQRTEQGDSAMYLCASSPRGDYGYTFGSGTRLTVV.

The chain has TRBV6-2 or TRBV6-3 and TRBJ2-7, with D unclear. The CDR3 covers 13 residues. Between the trimmed V and J ends, which lost 3 bases and 3 bases, there was a span of 9 bases. CDR1 is MNHEY, CDR2 SVGEGT, per germline. CDR3 nucleotide sequence: TGTGCCAGCAGTTATAAGGCAGTCTACGAGCAGTACTTC. This translates into CASSYKAVYEQYF.

The V call is TRBV5-5, the J call TRBJ1-5, with D hard to call. V was trimmed by 5 bases and J by 2 bases, leaving 14 bases between them. CDR1 and CDR2 from the germline V gene are SGHKS and YYEKEE (reference sequence). The CDR3 loop spans 15 amino acids. The CDR3 sequence: CASSRRVQGNQPQHF. CDR3 DNA sequence: TGTGCCAGCAGTCGGAGGGTTCAGGGCAATCAGCCCCAGCATTTT.

The V and J genes are TRBV7-2 and TRBJ2-7; 7 bases align to TRBD1. Looked up from germline, CDR1 is SGHTA and CDR2 is FQGNSA. With V trimmed by 1 base and J by 0 bases, 6 bases remained unmatched. The CDR3 runs 16 residues. Here the CDR3 reads CASSLVGTETSYEQYF. The CDR3 region has the DNA TGTGCCAGCAGCTTAGTGGGGACAGAAACCTCCTACGAGCAGTACTTC.

The chain combines TRBV27 with TRBJ1-1; D uncertain. Trimming took 5 bases from V and 2 from J, leaving 15 bases between them. Germline CDR1 MNHEY, CDR2 SMNVEV (reference sequence). The length of the CDR3 is 15 residues. The CDR3 is CASSKWGGINTEAFF. The CDR3, as DNA: TGTGCCAGCAGTAAATGGGGTGGCATAAACACTGAAGCTTTCTTT.

V and J are TRBV15 and TRBJ1-2, with TRBD1 as a possible D gene (6 bases). The V end lost 4 bases, the J end lost 1 base, and 13 bases lay between the germline ends. Germline loops: CDR1 LNHNV, CDR2 YYDKDF (reference sequence). The CDR3 has 15 amino acids. The CDR3 protein is CATSTQRGFNYGYTF. CDR3 coding DNA: TGTGCCACCAGCACCCAAAGGGGGTTTAACTATGGCTACACCTTC.

The genes are TRBV6-5 and TRBJ2-7, with 8 nucleotides matching TRBD1. Germline lookup yields CDR1 MNHEY and CDR2 SVGAGI. V was pared by 9 bases and J by 3 bases, with 13 bases of the junction left unmatched. The CDR3 totals 15 residues. As DNA, the CDR3 is TGTGCCAGTCGACGTAAATTGACAGGGGACTACGAGCAGTACTTC. Protein sequence: CASRRKLTGDYEQYF.

The rearrangement links TRBV19 to TRBJ2-1; D might be TRBD1 or TRBD2, each matching 5 bases. The CDR3 has 12 amino acids. Germline V lookup: CDR1 LNHDA, CDR2 SQIVND (reference sequence). V was pared by 7 bases and J by 8 bases, with 12 bases between. This chain's CDR3 is CASTGTVYEQFF. CDR3 coding DNA: TGTGCCAGTACTGGGACGGTCTATGAGCAGTTCTTC. Full variable domain (outside the CDR3, taken from reference TRBV19 and TRBJ2-1): DGGITQSPKYLFRKEGQNVTLSCEQNLNHDAMYWYRQDPGQGLRLIYYSQIVNDFQKGDIAEGYSVSREKKESFPLTVTSAQKNPTAFYLCASTGTVYEQFFGPGTRLTVL.

The chain combines TRBV6-5 with TRBJ1-1; the D gene is possibly TRBD1 (6 bases). The CDR3 consists of 15 residues. The V end was cut by 0 bases, the J end by 5 bases, with 13 bases between. In germline, CDR1 is MNHEY, CDR2 SVGAGI. The CDR3 sequence: CASSYSGQGRTEAFF. As DNA, the CDR3 is TGTGCCAGCAGTTACTCCGGCCAGGGGCGGACTGAAGCTTTCTTT.

The J gene is TRBJ2-5, the V gene TRBV20-1; TRBD2 aligns across 7 bases. The CDR3 runs to 15 residues. Trimming at V came to 3 bases and at J to 0 bases, leaving 7 bases not matched to a gene. CDR1 and CDR2 from the germline V gene are DFQATT and SNEGSKA (reference sequence). CDR3 region: CSASELRGNQETQYF. The CDR3 nucleotides read TGCAGTGCTAGTGAATTGCGGGGGAACCAAGAGACCCAGTACTTC.

This sequence joins TRBV2 and TRBJ1-2; TRBD1 matches 7 bases. The CDR3 is 13 residues long. CDR1 SNHLY and CDR2 FYNNEI come from the germline V gene. The J segment lost 4 bases and the V segment lost 4 bases, leaving 3 bases of the junction unmatched. CDR3 nucleotide sequence: TGTGCCAGCAGTGTGGGACAGACCTATGGCTACACCTTC. Its translation is CASSVGQTYGYTF.

This clone turned up a few times. CDR3 nucleotides: TGTGCCAGCAGCTTACTAAGCGGGGGGGATGAGCAGTTCTTC. Its protein is CASSLLSGGDEQFF. This chain joins TRBV7-2 and TRBJ2-1, with 10 bases lining up with TRBD2. With V trimmed by 2 bases and J by 8 bases, 3 bases remained unmatched. The CDR3 length is 14 residues. CDR1 and CDR2 (germline): SGHTA, FQGNSA.

This sequence joins TRBV19 and TRBJ1-1, with TRBD1 identical over 7 bases. From germline, CDR1 is LNHDA and CDR2 SQIVND (reference sequence). The CDR3 spans 14 residues. Germline trimming cut 6 bases from V and 1 base from J; bases unmatched to any gene: 5. The CDR3 sequence: CASSTGTANTEAFF. The CDR3 DNA is TGTGCCAGTAGCACCGGGACAGCGAACACTGAAGCTTTCTTT.